This record concerns one T cell receptor (beta chain) sequence. Its antigen is not known. Template for every sorted-subset replicate PCR totaled about 0.2 ug DNA, 25,000 to 30,000 T cell genomes. TCRdb keeps only in-frame clones here, not all; method: immunoSEQ multiplex PCR. This sample yields about 670,000 clones, of which approximately 75% are seen a single time; under 2% belongs to the top ten. The CDR3 runs to 14 residues. CDR1 SGHRS and CDR2 YFSETQ come from the germline V gene. Trimming left V 4 bases short and J 6 bases short, with 15 bases between. These data come from a study of shared clonotypes between healthy human individuals. Study outcomes and limitations: Across subsets, estimated richness was generally greater for naive than for memory populations.

Sequencing used memory CD4+ T cells sorted from blood. Described subset: CD45RA-negative fraction. The chain uses TRBV5-1 and TRBJ2-3, with D perhaps matching TRBD1 or TRBD2 (5 bases each). This TCR derives from a woman under 40 in good health. CDR3 sequence: CASSTPGTFDTQYF. CDR3 coding DNA: TGCGCCAGCAGCACCCCTGGGACGTTCGATACGCAGTATTTT.